Below, 25 T cell receptor beta chains from the same sample are listed, as sequenced in a study of cytomegalovirus exposure and HLA in healthy donors. PCR used 60 Vbeta primers and 13 Jbeta primers. Using immunoSEQ multiplex PCR, the repertoire was profiled, and TCRdb retains in-frame clones only, with some absent. There are some 200,000 clones in the sample; roughly 13% occur only once, and approximately 7.8% lies in the top ten. Source material: PBMCs. The receptors stem from a man aged 50-59 years in good health and CMV-seropositive.

This clone was observed a few times. This chain connects TRBV28 to TRBJ1-5, with TRBD1 matching over 7 bases. This CDR3 comprises 14 residues. Looked up from germline, CDR1 is MDHEN and CDR2 is SYDVKM. V lost 6 bases, J lost 9 bases, and 11 bases stayed unmatched. In nucleotides, the CDR3 is TGTGCCAGCAGCCAGGGACAGTCCAGGAGGCCCCAGCATTTT. It encodes CASSQGQSRRPQHF.

The gene calls are TRBV12-5 and TRBJ1-1; tentative D call: TRBD1 (5 bases). Trimming removed 1 base from V and 4 bases from J, with 13 bases in between. The CDR3 spans 15 residues. CDR1 and CDR2 (germline): LGHNT, FRNRAP. CDR3 residues: CASGLGQRVGTEAFF. In nucleotides, the CDR3 is TGTGCTAGTGGTTTGGGACAGCGGGTGGGCACTGAAGCTTTCTTT.

The V call is TRBV9, the J call TRBJ2-1; tentatively, D is TRBD2 (6 bases). The V end was cut by 3 bases, the J end by 3 bases, with 10 bases between. Germline V gene data show CDR1 as SGDLS and CDR2 as YYNGEE. This CDR3 has 14 residues. DNA for the CDR3: TGTGCCAGCAGCGGTCGGGGGAGCTACAATGAGCAGTTCTTC. Translating gives CASSGRGSYNEQFF.

This clone was seen more than once but under ten times. Here the CDR3 reads CASSLDVWRGGNSPLHF. Here the CDR3 DNA reads TGTGCCAGCAGCTTAGATGTGTGGAGGGGAGGTAATTCACCCCTCCACTTT. The genes are TRBV11-3 and TRBJ1-6; possible D gene TRBD1, 5 bases. Germline V lookup: CDR1 SGHNT, CDR2 YENEEA. The CDR3 sequence is 17 residues long. The V end lost 0 bases, the J end lost 6 bases, and 15 bases lay between the germline ends.

V usage is TRBV12-5 and J usage is TRBJ1-3; no clear D. V was pared by 3 bases and J by 2 bases, with 8 bases between. The CDR3 totals 14 residues. Looked up from germline, CDR1 is LGHNT and CDR2 is FRNRAP. As DNA, the CDR3 is TGTGCTAGTGGTTTTGGGAGCACTGGAAACACCATATATTTT. Its translation is CASGFGSTGNTIYF.

This chain links TRBV7-3 with TRBJ2-3, with D maybe TRBD1 (6 bases). CDR1 is SGHTA, CDR2 FQGTGA, per germline. Trimming cost V 5 bases and J 2 bases, with 8 bases left between them. The CDR3 consists of 13 residues. The DNA of the CDR3 is TGTGCCAGCAGCCCAGGGGACACAGATACGCAGTATTTT. This gives the protein CASSPGDTDTQYF.

The rearrangement joins TRBV11-3 to TRBJ1-3; D gene uncertain. Trimming pared 1 base from V and 9 bases from J, leaving 13 bases between. The germline V gene encodes CDR1 SGHNT and CDR2 YENEEA. The CDR3 consists of 14 residues. DNA of the CDR3: TGTGCCAGCAGCTTAGGGGCTTTGATGGGCACCATATATTTT. Encoded protein: CASSLGALMGTIYF.

The genes are TRBV5-4 and TRBJ2-5; D ambiguous. V shed 4 bases and J shed 11 bases, with 15 bases lying between them. CDR3 size: 12 residues. Germline CDR1 and CDR2: SGHNT and YYREEE (reference sequence). The CDR3: CASSLEVGEQYF. As DNA, the CDR3 is TGTGCCAGCAGCCTCGAGGTAGGAGAGCAGTACTTC.

This clone was seen only a few times. The chain couples TRBV29-1 to TRBJ2-5; tentative D call: TRBD2 (6 bases). V lost 0 bases and J lost 9, with 14 bases in between. Germline V CDR1 and CDR2: SQVTM, ANQGSEA. The CDR3 consists of 13 residues. The CDR3 nucleotides are TGCAGCGTTGAAGAAGGCGGGGCGGTGGCCCAGTACTTC. Amino acids: CSVEEGGAVAQYF.

This clone was seen many times. J is TRBJ2-1 and V is TRBV7-9, with 8 positions matching TRBD1. The V gene's germline CDR1 is SEHNR and CDR2 FQNEAQ (reference sequence). There are 12 residues in the CDR3. Losses at the gene ends were 5 bases for V and 7 bases for J; bases not matched to a gene: 1. The CDR3 coding sequence is TGTGCCAGCAGCCGACAGGGGAATGAGCAGTTCTTC. Protein sequence: CASSRQGNEQFF.

This clone was seen a few times. DNA for the CDR3: TGCGCCAGCAGAATAACGGTAGCTGCTAATGAAAAACTGTTTTTT. The encoded protein is CASRITVAANEKLFF. The chain recombines TRBV5-1 with TRBJ1-4; D not resolved. The CDR3 is 15 amino acids. The germline CDR1 and CDR2 sequences are SGHRS and YFSETQ. V was clipped by 5 bases and J by 3 bases, with 14 bases between them.

The chain links TRBV6-5 to TRBJ1-1, with TRBD1 as a possible D gene (6 bases). The V end was cut by 6 bases, the J end by 11 bases, with 13 bases between. The germline CDR1 and CDR2 sequences are MNHEY and SVGAGI. CDR3 size: 11 residues. The CDR3 spells CASRMNRDAFF. The CDR3 DNA reads TGTGCCAGCAGGATGAACAGGGACGCTTTCTTT.

The chain carries TRBV29-1 and TRBJ2-1; possibly TRBD1 or TRBD2 for D (10 bases each). Germline-derived CDR1 and CDR2 are SQVTM and ANQGSEA. This CDR3 is built from 19 residues. Deletions cut 4 bases from V and 4 bases from J, with 29 bases between. The CDR3 spells CSVVARDRGTSGAYNEQFF. The CDR3 DNA reads TGCAGCGTTGTAGCTCGGGACAGGGGTACTAGCGGGGCTTACAATGAGCAGTTCTTC.

The chain uses TRBV5-1 and TRBJ1-2; 7 bases fit TRBD1. This CDR3 comprises 16 residues. Germline V gene data show CDR1 as SGHRS and CDR2 as YFSETQ. V was pared by 2 bases and J by 7 bases, with 14 bases of the junction left unmatched. The CDR3 spells CASSLSDRDLFFGYTF. The CDR3 DNA is TGCGCCAGCAGCTTATCCGACAGGGACCTATTCTTTGGCTACACCTTC.

J is TRBJ2-3 and V is TRBV10-3; TRBD2 might be the D (6 bases). Germline V lookup: CDR1 ENHRY, CDR2 SYGVKD. Trimming shortened V by 7 bases and J by 5 bases, and 13 bases separated the two germline ends. The CDR3 covers 13 residues. CDR3 loop: CAIKAGSVDTQYF. For the CDR3, the DNA is TGTGCCATCAAGGCGGGGTCGGTAGATACGCAGTATTTT.

The V and J genes are TRBV5-5 and TRBJ1-2; 7 bases line up with TRBD1. CDR3 size: 13 residues. Germline V gives CDR1 SGHKS, CDR2 YYEKEE (reference sequence). The J segment lost 8 bases and the V segment lost 1 base, leaving 5 bases of the junction unmatched. CDR3 coding DNA: TGTGCCAGCAGCTTGACCGGGACAGTCGGCTACACCTTC. Its protein product is CASSLTGTVGYTF. Variable domain in full (rest from reference TRBV5-5 and TRBJ1-2): DAGVTQSPTHLIKTRGQQVTLRCSPISGHKSVSWYQQVLGQGPQFIFQYYEKEERGRGNFPDRFSARQFPNYSSELNVNALLLGDSALYLCASSLTGTVGYTFGSGTRLTVV.

This clone has more than one count but fewer than ten. The chain recombines TRBV7-2 with TRBJ2-1; 8 bases map to TRBD2. The CDR3 covers 15 residues. V trimming: 5 bases; J trimming: 10 bases; junction bases outside the gene matches: 13. Germline CDR1 SGHTA, CDR2 FQGNSA. This CDR3 reads CASSPDPSGPREQFF. The CDR3 region has the DNA TGTGCCAGCAGCCCTGACCCTAGCGGGCCAAGGGAGCAGTTCTTC.

This clone turned up a few times. The chain is built from TRBV15 and TRBJ2-1; 8 bases line up with TRBD2. The length of the CDR3 is 18 residues. Looked up from germline, CDR1 is LNHNV and CDR2 is YYDKDF (reference sequence). J lost 0 bases, V lost 1 base, and 8 bases had no gene match. The CDR3 region has the DNA TGTGCCACCAGCAGAGGAGTTAGCGGGACGAGCTCCTACAATGAGCAGTTCTTC. Amino acids: CATSRGVSGTSSYNEQFF.

This clone was detected a few times. The rearrangement uses TRBV5-4 and TRBJ1-1, with 8 bases lining up with TRBD1. CDR1 and CDR2 from the germline V gene are SGHNT and YYREEE (reference sequence). The CDR3 spans 14 residues. Unmatched junction bases numbered 2, after V lost 4 bases and J lost 0 bases. The CDR3, as DNA: TGTGCCAGCAGCAAGGACAGGGTGAACACTGAAGCTTTCTTT. It codes for CASSKDRVNTEAFF.

This clone was picked up a small number of times. V is TRBV5-4 and J is TRBJ2-3; 11 bases are a match to TRBD1. The V gene's germline CDR1 is SGHNT and CDR2 YYREEE (reference sequence). The CDR3 is 16 residues long. Trimming cost V 4 bases and J 4 bases; bases outside gene matches: 8. The CDR3 spells CASSPPGQGVADTQYF. CDR3 DNA sequence: TGTGCCAGCAGCCCGCCGGGACAGGGGGTGGCAGATACGCAGTATTTT.

This clone has a handful of counts. The chain uses TRBV5-1 and TRBJ1-4; D gene unclear. Germline V gene lookup returns CDR1 SGHRS and CDR2 YFSETQ. Trimming stripped 2 bases from V and 2 bases from J, with 13 bases between. The CDR3 is 16 residues long. The CDR3 DNA is TGCGCCAGCAGCTTAGGAGGGTTAAGGACTAATGAAAAACTGTTTTTT. As protein: CASSLGGLRTNEKLFF.

This clone has just a few counts. The rearrangement links TRBV27 to TRBJ1-1, with 9 bases that match TRBD1. This CDR3 is built from 14 residues. CDR1 and CDR2 (germline): MNHEY, SMNVEV (reference sequence). V dropped 7 bases and J dropped 8; count of bases not matched to a gene: 11. The CDR3 region is CASTWGDRATEAFF. The CDR3 region has the DNA TGTGCCAGCACCTGGGGGGACAGGGCTACGGAAGCTTTCTTT.

This chain links TRBV9 with TRBJ1-4; tentative D call: TRBD1 (5 bases). This CDR3 has 15 amino acids. V was shortened by 3 bases and J by 8 bases, with 17 bases between the two germline ends. Looked up from germline, CDR1 is SGDLS and CDR2 is YYNGEE. The CDR3 protein is CASSGSGVVREKLFF. DNA for the CDR3: TGTGCCAGCAGCGGCTCGGGGGTAGTAAGGGAAAAACTGTTTTTT.

The rearrangement links TRBV27 to TRBJ1-2; no clear D. CDR3 length equals 13 residues. Germline V lookup: CDR1 MNHEY, CDR2 SMNVEV (reference sequence). Trimming stripped 5 bases from V and 2 bases from J, with 9 bases between. CDR3 region: CASSDGLNYGYTF. DNA of the CDR3: TGTGCCAGCAGTGATGGGCTAAACTATGGCTACACCTTC.

This clone was detected only a few times. This chain connects TRBV7-2 to TRBJ1-5; 8 nucleotides align to TRBD1. This CDR3 has 14 amino acids. Germline CDR1 and CDR2: SGHTA and FQGNSA. J gave up 7 bases and V 5 bases, and 7 bases lay outside the gene matches. CDR3 coding DNA: TGTGCCAGCAGCCTCGGACAGGGCCTACAGCCCCAGCATTTT. It translates to CASSLGQGLQPQHF.